This TCR beta chain was documented in a study of glioma-infiltrating T cells. Study results and caveats: Only very few CDR3 sequences appeared in both tissue and blood. Gliomas, especially low-grade, showed above-expected tissue-blood divergence; non-neoplastic patients showed below.

The CDR3 runs 12 residues. In germline, CDR1 is SGHTA, CDR2 FQGNSA. V lost 2 bases to trimming and J lost 4 bases, with 4 bases between them. This clonotype was seen at least ten times. What it binds is not known. TCR alpha and beta CDR3 regions were amplified from RNA using iRepertoire nested multiplex PCR. Input was roughly 95-450 ng of tissue mRNA or PBMC total RNA. Each CDR3 protein is one row after TCRdb ran MiXCR on the multiplex PCR reads. The sample has approximately 93,000 distinct CDR3 sequences, 35% to 50% seen once. The chain uses TRBV7-2 and TRBJ2-3, with unresolved D. The sample was glioma tissue, nonneoplastic brain tissue, or PBMCs (not recorded which). This TCR was recovered from a human donor with low-grade glioma or glioblastoma, undergoing nonglioma brain surgery, or in good health (not recorded which). This CDR3 reads CASSLNPDTQYF. The CDR3 coding sequence is TGTGCCAGCAGCTTAAATCCAGATACGCAGTATTTT.